This TCR beta chain was sequenced in a study of post-analysis software for immune sequencing data. Overall study: Included courses were relapsing-remitting and secondary progressive multiple sclerosis; progressive-relapsing multiple sclerosis was also included.

Regarding the study as a whole: Higher frequency in patients than in controls was seen for about five TRBV segments, with TRBV5-6, TRBV5-1 and TRBV20-1 among them. Normalized Chao1 diversity in multiple sclerosis patients fell significantly below that of controls. F measure clustering grouped samples strongly by preparation batch.

Germline values: CDR1 SEHNR, CDR2 FQNEAQ (reference sequence). Trimming pared 1 base from V and 7 bases from J, leaving 16 bases between. This CDR3 is built from 15 residues. Researchers reported that TCR beta cDNA libraries carried unique molecular identifiers. TCRdb used MiXCR to reprocess the PCR reads, holding one entry per CDR3 protein. The sample consists of approximately 730,000 distinct CDR3 sequences, around 42% of them appearing once. Turning to this clonotype: Its target is unknown.

This sequence joins TRBV7-9 and TRBJ1-2, with a possible D match to TRBD1 (6 bases). This TCR was recovered from a girl aged 10 to 17 with multiple sclerosis. The sample consisted of blood. The CDR3 region has the DNA TGTGCCAGCAGCTTAGTAGGGGGAGAAAGCGGTGGCTACACCTTC. Protein product: CASSLVGGESGGYTF. Full variable domain (outside the CDR3, taken from reference TRBV7-9 and TRBJ1-2): DTGVSQNPRHKITKRGQNVTFRCDPISEHNRLYWYRQTLGQGPEFLTYFQNEAQLEKSRLLSDRFSAERPKGSFSTLEIQRTEQGDSAMYLCASSLVGGESGGYTFGSGTRLTVV.